The next 13 T cell receptor beta chains were all read from a single sample in a study of cytomegalovirus exposure and HLA in healthy donors. The PCR contained 60 Vbeta and 13 Jbeta primers. TCRdb's copy holds only in-frame clones and misses some; the assay was immunoSEQ multiplex PCR. Among more than 65,000 clones listed, roughly 79% were seen once. Sequencing input: PBMCs. The receptors here all came from a man aged 18 to 30 in good health and CMV-seropositive.

The rearrangement links TRBV14 to TRBJ2-7; a possible D gene is TRBD2 (5 bases). Trimming took off 0 bases at V and 4 bases at J, with 10 bases between the two ends. Germline CDR1 and CDR2: SGHDN and FVKESK. The CDR3 covers 14 residues. CDR3 DNA sequence: TGTGCCAGCAGCCAAGAGAGCGGTTTGTACGAGCAGTACTTC. This codes for CASSQESGLYEQYF.

The chain has TRBV4-1 and TRBJ1-5, with D tentatively TRBD1 (5 bases). CDR1 is MGHRA and CDR2 is YSYEKL in the germline V gene. V was clipped by 3 bases and J by 7 bases, with 16 bases between them. The CDR3 has 15 residues. The CDR3 here is CASSHPLAGGQPQHF. The CDR3 region has the DNA TGCGCCAGCAGCCATCCCCTTGCGGGGGGACAGCCCCAGCATTTT.

This chain connects TRBV4-1 to TRBJ1-4; 7 bases agree with TRBD1. In germline, CDR1 is MGHRA, CDR2 YSYEKL. The CDR3 has 16 residues. With 4 bases clipped from V and 7 bases from J, the junction kept 12 bases outside the gene matches. CDR3 sequence: CASSPGVEGAFEKLFF. CDR3 nucleotides: TGCGCCAGCAGCCCAGGCGTTGAGGGGGCCTTTGAAAAACTGTTTTTT.

The chain combines TRBV4-1 with TRBJ2-1; TRBD2 aligns across 10 bases. Trimming cost V 1 base and J 6 bases; bases outside gene matches: 6. Germline values: CDR1 MGHRA, CDR2 YSYEKL. This CDR3 has 16 residues. Written as DNA, the CDR3 is TGCGCCAGCAGCCAAGGGACTAGCGGACGACTCAATGAGCAGTTCTTC. Protein product: CASSQGTSGRLNEQFF.

This clone has only one observation. This sequence joins TRBV6-5 and TRBJ2-7, with 7 bases identical to TRBD2. The CDR3 totals 15 residues. In germline, CDR1 is MNHEY, CDR2 SVGAGI. J was trimmed by 4 bases and V by 0 bases; bases with no gene match: 6. The CDR3 here is CASSYSSLADYEQYF. For the CDR3, the DNA is TGTGCCAGCAGTTACTCGAGCCTAGCGGATTACGAGCAGTACTTC.

This chain connects TRBV25-1 to TRBJ2-5; a weak D match, TRBD2 (5 bases). CDR1 and CDR2 (germline): MGHDK, SYGVNS. The CDR3 length is 14 residues. The ends were cut back, 3 bases at V and 5 bases at J, with 13 bases in the middle. CDR3 in amino acids: CASSERGIRETQYF. CDR3 bases: TGTGCCAGCAGTGAGAGAGGGATTCGGGAGACCCAGTACTTC.

This chain links TRBV5-4 with TRBJ1-1, with a tentative D call TRBD1 (5 bases). Germline V CDR1 and CDR2: SGHNT, YYREEE (reference sequence). Trimming cost V 5 bases and J 3 bases, with 14 bases left between them. CDR3 length: 14 amino acids. The CDR3 here is CASRPDSLYTEAFF. The CDR3 coding sequence is TGTGCCAGCAGGCCTGACAGCCTTTACACTGAAGCTTTCTTT.

This clone came up once. J is TRBJ2-2 and V is TRBV4-1; 12 nucleotides line up with TRBD2. The germline V gene has CDR1 MGHRA and CDR2 YSYEKL. J gave up 8 bases and V 5 bases, and 6 bases lay outside the gene matches. The CDR3 is 15 residues long. The CDR3 bases are TGCGCCAGCAGCAGCACTAGCGGGAGGCGGGGGGAGCTGTTTTTT. It encodes CASSSTSGRRGELFF.

V usage is TRBV7-2 and J usage is TRBJ2-7; maybe TRBD2 (6 bases). The V gene's germline CDR1 is SGHTA and CDR2 FQGNSA. The CDR3 contains 13 residues. Trimming removed 2 bases from V and 3 bases from J, with 8 bases in between. DNA of the CDR3: TGTGCCAGCAGCTTATCGGGGGTCTACGAGCAGTACTTC. Translated, it gives CASSLSGVYEQYF.

Remarks on this clone: At the DNA level, this CDR3 is encoded by other sequences in the same sample as well. The chain uses TRBV7-9 and TRBJ1-1, with D perhaps matching TRBD1 (5 bases). The germline V and J ends were trimmed by 0 bases and 0 bases, with 5 bases remaining between them. The CDR3 spans 14 residues. Germline assignment: CDR1 SEHNR and CDR2 FQNEAQ (reference sequence). DNA for the CDR3: TGTGCCAGCAGCTTAGCAGGGGTGAACACTGAAGCTTTCTTT. The encoded protein is CASSLAGVNTEAFF.

The chain employs TRBV28 and TRBJ2-5; D is possibly TRBD1 (6 bases). CDR1 is MDHEN and CDR2 is SYDVKM in the germline V gene. The CDR3 is 14 amino acids. The V gene lost 3 bases and the J gene lost 5 bases, with 13 bases spanning the gap. In DNA form, the CDR3 reads TGTGCCAGCAGTTTTCACAGGGTGGGGGAGACCCAGTACTTC. The encoded protein is CASSFHRVGETQYF.

The J gene is TRBJ2-7, the V gene TRBV5-1; D perhaps matches TRBD1 (5 bases). This CDR3 region has 12 residues. Germline V lookup: CDR1 SGHRS, CDR2 YFSETQ. Trimming removed 0 bases from V and 5 bases from J, with 6 bases in between. The CDR3 reads CASSLAGNEQYF. In nucleotides, the CDR3 is TGCGCCAGCAGCTTGGCAGGGAACGAGCAGTACTTC.

This clone has just a few counts. The chain couples TRBV6-1 to TRBJ1-2; the D gene is possibly TRBD1 (6 bases). The V end lost 6 bases, the J end lost 4 bases, and 15 bases lay between the germline ends. This CDR3 is built from 14 residues. Per the germline V gene, CDR1 is MNHNS and CDR2 is SASEGT. CDR3 nucleotides: TGTGCCAGCAGGTCGACAGGTCCCGCCTATGGCTACACCTTC. Translating it yields CASRSTGPAYGYTF.